This is a list of T cell receptor beta chains from one sample in a study of identical twins. TCRdb reanalysed the 5' RACE reads using MiXCR and keeps one entry per CDR3 protein. The repertoire holds fewer than 650,000 distinct CDR3 sequences, around 7.5% seen once, with roughly 1.6% in the top ten. The same data also contributed to another study, on yellow fever vaccine responses in identical twins.

Sequencing input: PBMCs. The origin of the receptors is a young woman in good health. CDR3s include the opening cysteine and the closing phenylalanine or tryptophan. Clone size, where shown, is once, few, many, or a class for clones that have expanded.

j_call | v_call | clone_size | cdr3_aa
TRBJ1-2 | TRBV7-9 | . | CASTYTPVDERGYTF
TRBJ2-1 | TRBV5-1 | few | CASSQLRLAGSYNEQFF
TRBJ2-5 | TRBV28 | . | CASRQDRVLETQYF
TRBJ2-2 | TRBV7-8 | few | CASSGTGTGVTGELFF
TRBJ1-4 | TRBV11-2 | few | CASSLTGITNEKLFF
TRBJ2-1 | TRBV12-3/TRBV12-4 | . | CASRRQGPEGYNEQFF
TRBJ2-1 | TRBV29-1 | . | CSAPDASYNEQFF
TRBJ2-1 | TRBV13 | . | CASSTRRQGENEQFF
TRBJ2-5 | TRBV5-1 | . | CASSPRTKETQYF
TRBJ2-5 | TRBV29-1 | . | CSVATGTSGQETQYF
TRBJ2-1 | TRBV27 | many | CASSLGLGAYEQFF
TRBJ2-5 | TRBV5-1 | . | CASSLVSSGGQETQYF
TRBJ2-5 | TRBV4-1 | few | CASSQQSSGQETQYF
TRBJ2-5 | TRBV28 | few | CASSFPSGGTQETQYF
TRBJ1-1 | TRBV4-1 | . | CASSQFRLNTEAFF
TRBJ2-1 | TRBV7-8 | . | CASKGASSGRARSYNEQFF
TRBJ2-3 | TRBV6-1 | many | CASSDYLAGGLLDTQYF
TRBJ2-3 | TRBV2 | many | CASSDRTGGADTQYF
TRBJ1-3 | TRBV4-1 | . | CASSQAFRGSGNTIYF
TRBJ2-5 | TRBV20-1 | . | CSARGVGVGTQYF
TRBJ2-2 | TRBV7-9 | . | CASSPPWDNTGELFF
TRBJ2-7 | TRBV12-3/TRBV12-4 | . | CASAPLGRAYEQYF
TRBJ2-2 | TRBV4-2 | few | CASSQEASGNTGELFF
TRBJ1-2 | TRBV7-8 | . | CASSLGRLGGRDYGYTF
TRBJ2-7 | TRBV4-1 | many | CASSQDLVSGGLEQYF
TRBJ2-2 | TRBV12-3/TRBV12-4 | many | CASSPPLAGELFF
TRBJ2-3 | TRBV28 | few | CASSLMGAGTDTQYF
TRBJ2-3 | TRBV4-1 | . | CASSQENALAGATDTQYF
TRBJ1-6 | TRBV12-3/TRBV12-4 | many | CASRSGQGKSNSPLHF
TRBJ2-3 | TRBV24-1 | . | CATSDREEAGVAGTDTQYF
TRBJ2-1 | TRBV28 | . | CASSPRTGIAYNEQFF
TRBJ2-1 | TRBV12-3/TRBV12-4 | many | CASRIGLAGYNEQFF
TRBJ2-1 | TRBV7-2 | few | CASSGGLGYNEQFF
TRBJ1-1 | TRBV5-1 | . | CASSPETGIHTEAFF
TRBJ1-5 | TRBV2 | . | CASRRGAGANQPQHF
TRBJ2-7 | TRBV20-1 | few | CSATTSGRTQDYEQYF
TRBJ1-6 | TRBV2 | . | CASSDAGVDSPLHF
TRBJ2-1 | TRBV11-2 | many | CASGTSGTASYNEQFF
TRBJ2-1 | TRBV7-3 | . | CASSLSIDYNEQFF
TRBJ2-1 | TRBV29-1 | few | CSVEGFEYNEQFF
TRBJ1-5 | TRBV6-5 | . | CASSYSTVTPQHF
TRBJ2-1 | TRBV3-1 | many | CASGRGGLDNEQFF
TRBJ2-5 | TRBV20-1 | few | CSAPRSPPQQETQYF
TRBJ2-6 | TRBV19 | . | CASTGSTGANVLTF
TRBJ1-2 | TRBV12-3/TRBV12-4 | few | CASSIRDTSGYTF
TRBJ2-7 | TRBV3-1 | . | CASSQDSRGPFEQYF
TRBJ1-2 | TRBV29-1 | . | CSVESTGGGNYGYTF
TRBJ2-7 | TRBV13 | few | CASSQGLAGDYEQYF
TRBJ2-1 | TRBV6-2/TRBV6-3 | . | CASSRGGLGEGGIFYNEQFF
TRBJ2-3 | TRBV11-3 | many | CASSLREDYTSTDTQYF
TRBJ1-6 | TRBV11-2 | . | CASSLVWSSYNSPLHF
TRBJ2-1 | TRBV3-1 | . | CASSPLAGGTDEQFF
TRBJ1-3 | TRBV12-3/TRBV12-4 | . | CASNGQASGNTIYF
TRBJ1-6 | TRBV15 | many | CATSTGQGGNSPLHF